This entry describes one T cell receptor (beta chain). Its antigen is not known. In germline, CDR1 is SGHRS, CDR2 YFSETQ. V dropped 0 bases and J dropped 4 bases, with 10 bases sitting between them. The CDR3 sequence is 14 residues long. This sample is part of a study of cytomegalovirus exposure and HLA in healthy donors. Study-wide points: Some V segments (TRBV6-2 and TRBV6-3 among them) were excluded as indistinguishable. Cytomegalovirus-associated TCR beta chains were listed, numbering over 150. It was shown in a later analysis that HLA-associated TCR beta chains were more clonally expanded than other, equally common chains.

Donors had nominal health at sampling but likely had unrecorded immune exposures. PCR employed 60 Vbeta and 13 Jbeta primers. Libraries were prepared by immunoSEQ multiplex PCR; TCRdb keeps only in-frame clonotypes and omits some of them. This sample's clone table lists 150,000 to 200,000 clones. The origin of this receptor is a man aged 25-40 years in good health and CMV-seronegative. Sequenced sample: PBMCs. The chain carries TRBV5-1 and TRBJ1-1; D remains unclear. As DNA, the CDR3 is TGCGCCAGCAGCTTGGGGGCCGAGGGCACTGAAGCTTTCTTT. It specifies CASSLGAEGTEAFF.